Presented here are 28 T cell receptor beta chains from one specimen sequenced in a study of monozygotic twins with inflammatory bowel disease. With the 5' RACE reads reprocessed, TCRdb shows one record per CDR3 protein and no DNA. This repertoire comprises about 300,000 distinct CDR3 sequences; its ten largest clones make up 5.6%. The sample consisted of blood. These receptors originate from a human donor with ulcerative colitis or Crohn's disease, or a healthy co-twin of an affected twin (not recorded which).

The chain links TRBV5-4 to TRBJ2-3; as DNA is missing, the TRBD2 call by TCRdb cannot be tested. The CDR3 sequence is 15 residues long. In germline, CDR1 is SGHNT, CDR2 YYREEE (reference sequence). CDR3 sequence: CASSFGGPSTDTQYF. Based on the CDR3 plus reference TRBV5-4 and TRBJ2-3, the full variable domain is ETGVTQSPTHLIKTRGQQVTLRCSSQSGHNTVSWYQQALGQGPQFIFQYYREEENGRGNFPPRFSGLQFPNYSSELNVNALELDDSALYLCASSFGGPSTDTQYFGPGTRLTVL.

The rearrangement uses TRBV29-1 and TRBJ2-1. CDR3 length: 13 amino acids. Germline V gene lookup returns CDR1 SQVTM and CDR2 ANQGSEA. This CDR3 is CSAMLYSYNEQFF.

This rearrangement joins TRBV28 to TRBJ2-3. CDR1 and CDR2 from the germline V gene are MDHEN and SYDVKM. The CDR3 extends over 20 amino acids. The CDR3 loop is CASGRRTLRHLPISTDTQYF.

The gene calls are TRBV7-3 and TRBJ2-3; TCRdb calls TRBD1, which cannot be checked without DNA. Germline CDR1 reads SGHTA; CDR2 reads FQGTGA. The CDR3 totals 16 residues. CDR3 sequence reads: CASSPSPGGFTDTQYF.

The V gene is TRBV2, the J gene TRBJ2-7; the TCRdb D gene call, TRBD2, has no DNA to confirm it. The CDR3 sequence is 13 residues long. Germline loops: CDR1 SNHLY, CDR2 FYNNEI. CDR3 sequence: CASSEEVEGEQYF.

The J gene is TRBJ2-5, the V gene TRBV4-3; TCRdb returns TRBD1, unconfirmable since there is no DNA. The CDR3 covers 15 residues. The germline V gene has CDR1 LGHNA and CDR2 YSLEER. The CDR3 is CASSHMGGSLETQYF.

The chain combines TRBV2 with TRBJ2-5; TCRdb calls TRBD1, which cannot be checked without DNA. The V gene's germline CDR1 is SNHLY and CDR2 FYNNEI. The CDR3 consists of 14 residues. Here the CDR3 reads CASSEGRGQETQYF.

This CDR3 is CATSRAGQSTDTQYF. The chain employs TRBV15 and TRBJ2-3; checking the TCRdb D call of TRBD1 is not possible without DNA. Germline V gives CDR1 LNHNV, CDR2 YYDKDF (reference sequence). This CDR3 comprises 15 residues.

The CDR3 loop is CASRAPTYTGELFF. V usage is TRBV2 and J usage is TRBJ2-2; with no DNA, the TCRdb D assignment of TRBD1 cannot be verified. This CDR3 has 14 residues. The germline CDR1 and CDR2 sequences are SNHLY and FYNNEI.

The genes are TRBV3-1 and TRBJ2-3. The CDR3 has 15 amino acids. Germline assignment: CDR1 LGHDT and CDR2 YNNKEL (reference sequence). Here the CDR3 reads CASSQSYSYTDTQYF.

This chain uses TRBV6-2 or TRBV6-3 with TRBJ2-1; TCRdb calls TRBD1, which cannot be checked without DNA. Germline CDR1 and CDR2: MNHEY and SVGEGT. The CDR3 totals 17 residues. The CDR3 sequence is CASSYSISQGPYNEQFF.

The CDR3 region is CASNVQGGQETQYF. V gene TRBV6-4 combines with J gene TRBJ2-5; TCRdb gives TRBD1 as the D gene, but with no DNA this cannot be confirmed. Germline V lookup: CDR1 MRHNA, CDR2 SNTAGT. CDR3 length: 14 amino acids.

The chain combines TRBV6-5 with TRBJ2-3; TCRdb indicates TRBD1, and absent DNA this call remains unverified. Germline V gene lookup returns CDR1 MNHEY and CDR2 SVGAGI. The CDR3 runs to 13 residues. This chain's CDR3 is CASSRVGTDTQYF.

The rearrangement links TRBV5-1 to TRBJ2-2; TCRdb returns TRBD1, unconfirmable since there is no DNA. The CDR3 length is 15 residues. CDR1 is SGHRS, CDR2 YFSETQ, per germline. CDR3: CASSSHPRVTGELFF.

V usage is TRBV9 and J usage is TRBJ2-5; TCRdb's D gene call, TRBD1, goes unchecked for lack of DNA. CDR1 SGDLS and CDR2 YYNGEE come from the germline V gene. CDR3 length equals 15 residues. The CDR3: CASSVDGAGGETQYF.

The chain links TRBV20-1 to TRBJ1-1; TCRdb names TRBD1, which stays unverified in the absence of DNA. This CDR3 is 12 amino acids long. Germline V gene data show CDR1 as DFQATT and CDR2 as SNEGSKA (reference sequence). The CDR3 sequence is CSARALATEAFF.

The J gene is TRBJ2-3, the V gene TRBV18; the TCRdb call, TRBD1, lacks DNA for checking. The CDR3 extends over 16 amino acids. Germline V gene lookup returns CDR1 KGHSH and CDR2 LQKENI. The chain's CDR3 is CASSPPLGVRGDTQYF.

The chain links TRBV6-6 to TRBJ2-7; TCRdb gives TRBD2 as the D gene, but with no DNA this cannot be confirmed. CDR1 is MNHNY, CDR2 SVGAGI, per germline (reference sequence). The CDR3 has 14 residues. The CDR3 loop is CATRTSGSSYEQYF.

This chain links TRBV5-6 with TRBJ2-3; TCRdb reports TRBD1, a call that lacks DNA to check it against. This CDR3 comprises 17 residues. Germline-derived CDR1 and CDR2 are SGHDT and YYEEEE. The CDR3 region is CASRGGDVQGVADTQYF.

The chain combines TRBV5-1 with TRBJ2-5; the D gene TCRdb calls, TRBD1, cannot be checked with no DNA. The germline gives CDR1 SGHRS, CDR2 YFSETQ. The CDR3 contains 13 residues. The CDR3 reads CASSLEGVETQYF.

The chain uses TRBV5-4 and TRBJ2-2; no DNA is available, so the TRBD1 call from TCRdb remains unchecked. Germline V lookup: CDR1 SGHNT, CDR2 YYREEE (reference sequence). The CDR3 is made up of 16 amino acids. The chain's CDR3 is CASSRRTGGNTGELFF.

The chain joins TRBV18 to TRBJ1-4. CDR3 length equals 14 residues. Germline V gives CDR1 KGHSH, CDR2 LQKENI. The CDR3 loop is CASSRNLGDEKLFF.

The CDR3 loop is CASSQETWGYNEQFF. The gene calls are TRBV4-2 and TRBJ2-1. CDR1 is LGHNA and CDR2 is YNFKEQ in the germline V gene. The CDR3 contains 15 residues.

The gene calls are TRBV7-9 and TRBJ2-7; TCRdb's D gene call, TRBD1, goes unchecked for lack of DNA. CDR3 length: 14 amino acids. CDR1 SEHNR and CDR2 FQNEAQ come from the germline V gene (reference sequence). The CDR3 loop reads CASSATGTEFEQYF.

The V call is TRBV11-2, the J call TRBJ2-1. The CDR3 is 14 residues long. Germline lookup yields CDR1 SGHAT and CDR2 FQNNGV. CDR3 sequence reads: CASSLGSGYNEQFF.

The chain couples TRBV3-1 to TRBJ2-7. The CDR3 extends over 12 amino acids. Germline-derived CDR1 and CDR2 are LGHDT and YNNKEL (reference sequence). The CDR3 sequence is CASSQDRSEQYF.

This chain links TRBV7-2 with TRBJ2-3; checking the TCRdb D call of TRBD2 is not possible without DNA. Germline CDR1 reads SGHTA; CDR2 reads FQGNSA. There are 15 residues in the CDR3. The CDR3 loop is CASSSHSGGGSTQYF.

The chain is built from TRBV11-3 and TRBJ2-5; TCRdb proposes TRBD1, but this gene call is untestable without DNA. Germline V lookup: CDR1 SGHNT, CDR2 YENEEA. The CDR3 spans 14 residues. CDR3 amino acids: CASGLSSGEETQYF.